These T cell receptor beta chains were read from a single sample in a study of tumor-infiltrating lymphocytes in primary liver carcinoma. One entry per CDR3 protein, called by TCRdb with MiXCR from the multiplex PCR reads. The sample has some 130,000 distinct CDR3 sequences, roughly 75% seen once. Sequencing was done on a sample of tumor-adjacent normal liver tissue. These receptors all come from a woman aged 60-70 years with primary liver carcinoma and hepatitis B virus infection. CDR3s include the opening cysteine and the closing phenylalanine or tryptophan. D genes are given only for firm matches. Some rows mark clone size as missing; the rest say once, few, many or name a class of expanded clone.

D gene	clone size	J gene	V gene	CDR3 protein	CDR3 DNA
TRBD2	few	TRBJ2-3	TRBV7-9	CASSLGAGGPSADTQYF	TGTGCCAGCAGCTTAGGAGCGGGAGGGCCCTCTGCAGATACGCAGTATTTT
-	-	TRBJ2-7	TRBV28	CVSSFSTIGDYEQYF	TGTGTCAGCAGTTTTTCGACGATTGGGGATTACGAGCAGTACTTC
-	many	TRBJ1-2	TRBV6-1	CASTRDGPYGYTF	TGTGCCAGCACTCGGGACGGTCCCTATGGCTACACCTTC
-	once	TRBJ1-1	TRBV11-2	CASSRIRDGNAEAFF	TGTGCAAGCAGCCGAATCAGGGACGGGAACGCTGAAGCTTTCTTT
-	-	TRBJ2-5	TRBV5-1	CASSIRGPPETLYF	TGCGCCAGCAGCATCAGGGGTCCTCCGGAGACCCTGTACTTC
-	-	TRBJ1-1	TRBV14	CASSQDAGQVYTEAFF	TGTGCCAGCAGCCAAGACGCTGGGCAGGTCTATACTGAAGCTTTCTTT
-	-	TRBJ2-5	TRBV29-1	CSRGQGGEIQYF	TGCAGCCGGGGTCAGGGAGGAGAGATCCAGTACTTC
-	few	TRBJ2-7	TRBV5-1	CASSLEGGHEQYF	TGCGCCAGCAGCTTGGAGGGGGGCCACGAGCAGTACTTC
-	many	TRBJ2-3	TRBV7-9	CASSLKIGSTDTQYF	TGTGCCAGCAGCTTAAAGATCGGTAGCACAGATACGCAGTATTTT
-	many	TRBJ1-5	TRBV5-5	CASSLTDYSNQPQHF	TGTGCCAGCAGCCTGACGGATTATAGCAATCAGCCCCAGCATTTT
-	-	TRBJ2-2	TRBV20-1	CSALTQRNTGELFF	TGCAGTGCCCTCACTCAGCGGAACACCGGGGAGCTGTTTTTT
TRBD2	-	TRBJ2-5	TRBV4-1	CASSQDLTSGGETQYF	TGCGCCAGCAGCCAAGATTTGACTAGCGGTGGGGAGACCCAATACTTC
TRBD1	-	TRBJ2-1	TRBV28	CASSRQGASYNEQFF	TGTGCCAGCAGTCGACAGGGGGCGTCCTACAATGAGCAGTTCTTC
-	once	TRBJ2-1	TRBV10-2	CASRALGSVNGQFF	TGCGCCAGCAGGGCCCTCGGGTCCGTGAATGGGCAGTTCTTC
-	-	TRBJ2-7	TRBV11-2	CVNSHDRHEQYF	TGTGTCAACAGCCATGACAGGCACGAGCAATACTTC
-	-	TRBJ2-1	TRBV5-1	CASSPPPQYNEQFF	TGCGCCAGCAGCCCCCCCCCTCAATACAATGAGCAGTTCTTC
-	many	TRBJ2-4	TRBV6-5	CASSPVLAKNIQYF	TGTGCCAGCAGCCCCGTACTAGCCAAAAACATTCAGTACTTC
-	few	TRBJ1-2	TRBV11-3	CASSSGLWGRITDGYTF	TGTGCCAGCAGCTCTGGCCTCTGGGGCCGGATAACTGATGGCTACACCTTC
-	-	TRBJ2-5	TRBV5-1	CASSLVGATQETHYF	TGCGCCAGCAGCTTGGTGGGGGCTACACAAGAAACCCACTACTTC
-	medium-sized	TRBJ1-1	TRBV29-1	CSADSDTEAFF	TGCAGCGCTGATTCGGACACTGAAGCTTTCTTT
-	few	TRBJ1-1	TRBV11-2	CASRPGGRAITGAFF	TGTGCCAGCAGGCCGGGGGGGAGGGCCATCACTGGGGCTTTCTTT
-	-	TRBJ1-2	TRBV29-1	CRVWDNFYTF	TGCAGAGTATGGGATAACTTCTACACCTTC
TRBD2	-	TRBJ2-3	TRBV11-1	CTSSLRQHAGESHF	TGTACCAGCAGCTTAAGGCAACATGCGGGAGAGTCTCACTTC
TRBD1	-	TRBJ1-2	TRBV6-6	CASCYGNRGGYTF	TGTGCCAGCTGTTACGGTAACAGGGGCGGCTACACCTTC
TRBD2	-	TRBJ2-6	TRBV6-4	CGSSDSPGGSGANVLSF	TGTGGCAGTAGTGACTCACCCGGGGGGTCTGGGGCCAACGTCCTGAGTTTC
-	-	TRBJ1-4	TRBV5-6	CVSSRRGVGVEKLFF	TGTGTCAGCAGCCGGAGGGGGGTCGGGGTCGAAAAACTGTTTTTT
-	-	TRBJ2-2	TRBV11-2	CASSTEPARELSF	TGTGCCAGCAGCACGGAGCCAGCCAGGGAGCTGTCTTTT
TRBD1	many	TRBJ1-1	TRBV7-9	CASSPTRGMNTEAFF	TGTGCCAGCAGCCCTACCAGGGGGATGAACACTGAAGCTTTCTTT
-	-	TRBJ2-6	TRBV10-2	CADMQSQAGANVLTF	TGCGCCGACATGCAGAGCCAGGCTGGGGCCAACGTCCTGACTTTC
TRBD2	once	TRBJ2-7	TRBV13	CASSSLTSGPYKQYF	TGTGCCAGCAGCTCCCTGACTAGCGGACCCTACAAGCAGTACTTC
TRBD2	-	TRBJ2-1	TRBV6-5	CAISYSWGGQNEQFF	TGTGCCATCAGTTACAGTTGGGGGGGTCAGAATGAGCAGTTCTTC
-	once	TRBJ2-4	TRBV6-5	CASSYRGLAKNIRYF	TGTGCCAGCAGTTACAGGGGACTGGCCAAAAACATTCGGTACTTC
TRBD2	once	TRBJ2-3	TRBV6-5	CAISTSGSRDTQYF	TGTGCTATCAGTACTAGCGGGAGTCGTGATACGCAGTATTTT
-	-	TRBJ1-1	TRBV5-1	CASSLTGTVAFF	TGTGCCAGCAGCTTGACGGGCACTGTAGCTTTCTTT
TRBD2	-	TRBJ2-7	TRBV11-2	CASSLGRSSGRLYKQYF	TGTGCCAGCAGCTTAGGTCGAAGTAGCGGGAGACTCTACAAGCAGTATTTC
-	-	TRBJ2-3	TRBV10-2	CASCESITDTQYF	TGCGCCAGCTGTGAGTCGATCACAGATACGCAGTATTTT
TRBD1	-	TRBJ2-3	TRBV5-6	CASSYRGRRTDTQYF	TGTGCCAGCAGCTACAGGGGGCGGAGGACAGATACGCAGTATTTT
-	-	TRBJ1-1	TRBV11-3	CASSLDRERATETFF	TGTGCCAGCAGCTTAGATCGGGAACGGGCCACTGAAACTTTCTTT
-	-	TRBJ2-1	TRBV11-2	CASSLLQSNDLFF	TGTGCCAGCAGCTTATTGCAGAGCAATGATCTATTCTTC
TRBD1	few	TRBJ1-2	TRBV18	CASSLGQGAQGYTF	TGTGCCAGCTCCCTTGGACAGGGGGCGCAGGGCTACACCTTC
-	-	TRBJ2-1	TRBV29-1	CSVEDPRPDYPRSYNEQFF	TGCAGCGTTGAAGACCCAAGGCCCGACTACCCACGCTCCTACAATGAGCAGTTCTTC
TRBD1	-	TRBJ2-7	TRBV29-1	CSPRRTGASGYEQYF	TGCAGTCCCCGACGGACAGGGGCTTCTGGCTACGAGCAGTACTTC
-	few	TRBJ2-3	TRBV28	CASTGGGPNQPQYF	TGTGCCAGCACTGGGGGGGGGCCCAATCAGCCCCAGTATTTT